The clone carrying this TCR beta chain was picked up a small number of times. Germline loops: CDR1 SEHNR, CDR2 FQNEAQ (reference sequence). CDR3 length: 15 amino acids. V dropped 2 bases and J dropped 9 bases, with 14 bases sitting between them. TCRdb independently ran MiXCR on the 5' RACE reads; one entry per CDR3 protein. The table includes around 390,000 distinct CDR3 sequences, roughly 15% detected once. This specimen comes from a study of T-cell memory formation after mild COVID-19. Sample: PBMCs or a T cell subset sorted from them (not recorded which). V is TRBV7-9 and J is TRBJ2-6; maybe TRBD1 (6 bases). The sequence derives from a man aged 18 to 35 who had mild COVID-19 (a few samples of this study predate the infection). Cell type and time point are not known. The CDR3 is CASSLRSGGGNVLTF. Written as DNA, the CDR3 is TGTGCCAGCAGCTTACGTTCTGGGGGCGGCAACGTCCTGACTTTC. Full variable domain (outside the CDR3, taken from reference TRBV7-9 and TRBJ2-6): DTGVSQNPRHKITKRGQNVTFRCDPISEHNRLYWYRQTLGQGPEFLTYFQNEAQLEKSRLLSDRFSAERPKGSFSTLEIQRTEQGDSAMYLCASSLRSGGGNVLTFGAGSRLTVL.